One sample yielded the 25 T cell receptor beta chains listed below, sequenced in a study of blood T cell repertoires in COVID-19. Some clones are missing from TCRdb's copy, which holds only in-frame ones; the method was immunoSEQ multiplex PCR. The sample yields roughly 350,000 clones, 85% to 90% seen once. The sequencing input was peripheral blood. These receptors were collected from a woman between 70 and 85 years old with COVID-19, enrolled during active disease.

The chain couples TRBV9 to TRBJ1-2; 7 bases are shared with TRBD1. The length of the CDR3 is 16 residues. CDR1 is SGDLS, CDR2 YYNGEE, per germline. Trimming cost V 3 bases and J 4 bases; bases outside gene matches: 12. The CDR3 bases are TGTGCCAGCAGCGCCCAAGGGACAGCGGGCCTCTATGGCTACACCTTC. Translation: CASSAQGTAGLYGYTF.

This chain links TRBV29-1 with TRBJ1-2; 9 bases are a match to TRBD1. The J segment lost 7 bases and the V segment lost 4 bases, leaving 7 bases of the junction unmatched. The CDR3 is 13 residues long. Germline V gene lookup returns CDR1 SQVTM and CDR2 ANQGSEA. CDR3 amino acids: CSVALDRGGGYTF. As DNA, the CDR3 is TGCAGCGTTGCCTTGGACAGGGGAGGTGGCTACACCTTC.

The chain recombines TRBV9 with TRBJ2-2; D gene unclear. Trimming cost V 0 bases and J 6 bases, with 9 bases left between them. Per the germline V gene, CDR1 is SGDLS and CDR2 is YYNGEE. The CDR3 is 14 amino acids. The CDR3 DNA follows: TGTGCCAGCAGCGTAGAGCAGGTGGCCGGGGAGCTGTTTTTT. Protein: CASSVEQVAGELFF. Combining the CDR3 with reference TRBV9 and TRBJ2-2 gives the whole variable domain DSGVTQTPKHLITATGQRVTLRCSPRSGDLSVYWYQQSLDQGLQFLIQYYNGEERAKGNILERFSAQQFPDLHSELNLSSLELGDSALYFCASSVEQVAGELFFGEGSRLTVL.

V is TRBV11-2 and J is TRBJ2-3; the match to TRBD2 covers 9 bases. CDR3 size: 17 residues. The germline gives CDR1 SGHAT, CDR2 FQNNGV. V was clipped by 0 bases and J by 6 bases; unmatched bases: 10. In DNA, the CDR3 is TGTGCCAGCAGCTTAGATCCTTTAGCGGGGGTGACCGATACGCAGTATTTT. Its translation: CASSLDPLAGVTDTQYF.

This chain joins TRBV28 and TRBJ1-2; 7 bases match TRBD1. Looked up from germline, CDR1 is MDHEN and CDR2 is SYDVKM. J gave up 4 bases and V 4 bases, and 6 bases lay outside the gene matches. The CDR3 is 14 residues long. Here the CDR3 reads CASSYRGLGYGYTF. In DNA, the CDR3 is TGTGCCAGCAGTTACAGGGGACTTGGCTATGGCTACACCTTC.

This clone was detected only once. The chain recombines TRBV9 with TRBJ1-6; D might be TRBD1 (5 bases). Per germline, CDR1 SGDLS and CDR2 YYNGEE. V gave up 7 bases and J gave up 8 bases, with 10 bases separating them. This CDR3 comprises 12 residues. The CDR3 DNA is TGTGCCAGCGGGCAGGGTGATTCACCCCTCCACTTT. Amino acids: CASGQGDSPLHF.

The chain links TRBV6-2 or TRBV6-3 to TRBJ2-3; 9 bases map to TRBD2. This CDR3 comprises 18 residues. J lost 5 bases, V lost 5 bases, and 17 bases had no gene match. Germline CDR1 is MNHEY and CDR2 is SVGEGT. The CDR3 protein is CASSPPRWRGGLEDTQYF. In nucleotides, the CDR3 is TGTGCCAGCAGTCCCCCTAGATGGCGGGGGGGCCTGGAAGATACGCAGTATTTT.

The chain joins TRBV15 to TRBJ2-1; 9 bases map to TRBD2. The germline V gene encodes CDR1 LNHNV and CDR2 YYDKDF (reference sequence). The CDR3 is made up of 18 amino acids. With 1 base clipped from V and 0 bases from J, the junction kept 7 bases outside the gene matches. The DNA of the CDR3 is TGTGCCACCAGCAGAGGACGAGCGGGGGGTCTCTCCTACAATGAGCAGTTCTTC. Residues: CATSRGRAGGLSYNEQFF. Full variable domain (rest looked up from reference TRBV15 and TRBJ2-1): DAMVIQNPRYQVTQFGKPVTLSCSQTLNHNVMYWYQQKSSQAPKLLFHYYDKDFNNEADTPDNFQSRRPNTSFCFLDIRSPGLGDTAMYLCATSRGRAGGLSYNEQFFGPGTRLTVL.

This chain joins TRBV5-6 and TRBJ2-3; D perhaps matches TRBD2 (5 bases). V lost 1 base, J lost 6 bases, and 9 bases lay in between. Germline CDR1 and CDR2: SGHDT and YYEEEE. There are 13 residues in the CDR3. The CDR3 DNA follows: TGTGCCAGCAGCTTGAATGGGGAGGATACGCAGTATTTT. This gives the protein CASSLNGEDTQYF.

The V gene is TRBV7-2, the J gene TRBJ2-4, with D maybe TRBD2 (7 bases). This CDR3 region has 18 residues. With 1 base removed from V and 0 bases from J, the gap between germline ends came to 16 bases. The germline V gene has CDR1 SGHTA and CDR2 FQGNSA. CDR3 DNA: TGTGCCAGCAGCTTAGGAATAGGGGGGAGGGAAGCCAAAAACATTCAGTACTTC. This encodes CASSLGIGGREAKNIQYF.

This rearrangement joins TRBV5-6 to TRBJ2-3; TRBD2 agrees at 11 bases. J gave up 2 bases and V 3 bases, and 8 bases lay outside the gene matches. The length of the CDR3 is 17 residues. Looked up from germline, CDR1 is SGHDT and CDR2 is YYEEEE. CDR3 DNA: TGTGCCAGCAGCTATTACCCGGGACTAGCGGTCACAGATACGCAGTATTTT. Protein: CASSYYPGLAVTDTQYF.

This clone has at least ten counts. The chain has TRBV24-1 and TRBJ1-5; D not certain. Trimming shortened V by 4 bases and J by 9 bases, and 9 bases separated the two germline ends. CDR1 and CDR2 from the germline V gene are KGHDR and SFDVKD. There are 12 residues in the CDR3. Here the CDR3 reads CATSDSIRPQHF. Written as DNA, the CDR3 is TGTGCCACCAGTGACTCTATACGGCCCCAGCATTTT.

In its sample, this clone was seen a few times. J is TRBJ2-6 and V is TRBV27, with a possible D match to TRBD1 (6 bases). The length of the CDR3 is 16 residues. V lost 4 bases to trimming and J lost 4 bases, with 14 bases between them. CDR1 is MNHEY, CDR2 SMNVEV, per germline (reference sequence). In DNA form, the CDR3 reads TGTGCCAGCAGTTCGAAAACAGGGAACGGGGCCAACGTCCTGACTTTC. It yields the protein CASSSKTGNGANVLTF.

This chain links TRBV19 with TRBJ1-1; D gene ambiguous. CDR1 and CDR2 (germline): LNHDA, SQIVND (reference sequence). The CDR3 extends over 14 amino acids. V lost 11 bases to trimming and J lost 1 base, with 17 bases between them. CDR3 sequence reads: CASDGREGNTEAFF. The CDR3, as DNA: TGTGCCTCCGATGGTCGGGAGGGGAACACTGAAGCTTTCTTT. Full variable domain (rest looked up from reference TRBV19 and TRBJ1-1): DGGITQSPKYLFRKEGQNVTLSCEQNLNHDAMYWYRQDPGQGLRLIYYSQIVNDFQKGDIAEGYSVSREKKESFPLTVTSAQKNPTAFYLCASDGREGNTEAFFGQGTRLTVV.

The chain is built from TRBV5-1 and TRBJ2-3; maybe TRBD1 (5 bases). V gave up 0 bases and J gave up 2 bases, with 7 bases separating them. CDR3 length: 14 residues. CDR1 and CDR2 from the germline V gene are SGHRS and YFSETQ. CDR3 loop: CASSLVTDTDTQYF. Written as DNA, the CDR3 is TGCGCCAGCAGCTTGGTGACAGACACAGATACGCAGTATTTT.

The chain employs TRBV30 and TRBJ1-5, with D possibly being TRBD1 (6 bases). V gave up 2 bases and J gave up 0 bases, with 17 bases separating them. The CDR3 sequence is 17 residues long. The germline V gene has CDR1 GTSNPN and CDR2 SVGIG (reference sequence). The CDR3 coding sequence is TGTGCCTGGAGTCCTACCGGGACACTCTATAGCAATCAGCCCCAGCATTTT. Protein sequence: CAWSPTGTLYSNQPQHF. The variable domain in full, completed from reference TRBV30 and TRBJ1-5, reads SQTIHQWPATLVQPVGSPLSLECTVEGTSNPNLYWYRQAAGRGLQLLFYSVGIGQISSEVPQNLSASRPQDRQFILSSKKLLLSDSGFYLCAWSPTGTLYSNQPQHFGDGTRLSIL.

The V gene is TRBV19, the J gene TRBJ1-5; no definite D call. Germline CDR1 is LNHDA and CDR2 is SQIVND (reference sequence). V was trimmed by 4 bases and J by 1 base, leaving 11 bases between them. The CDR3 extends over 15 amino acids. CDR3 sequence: CASSTAGRSNQPQHF. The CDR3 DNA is TGTGCCAGTAGTACCGCGGGCAGGAGCAATCAGCCCCAGCATTTT.

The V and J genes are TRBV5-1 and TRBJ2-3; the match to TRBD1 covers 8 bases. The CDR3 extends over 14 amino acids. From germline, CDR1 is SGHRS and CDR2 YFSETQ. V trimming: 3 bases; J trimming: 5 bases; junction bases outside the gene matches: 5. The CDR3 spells CASSYDRGGDTQYF. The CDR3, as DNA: TGCGCCAGCAGCTACGACAGGGGAGGAGATACGCAGTATTTT.

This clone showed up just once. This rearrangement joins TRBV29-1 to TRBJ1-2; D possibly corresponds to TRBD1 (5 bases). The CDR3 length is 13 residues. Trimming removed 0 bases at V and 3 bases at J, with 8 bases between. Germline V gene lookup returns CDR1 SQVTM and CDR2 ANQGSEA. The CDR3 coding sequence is TGCAGCGTTGAAGATCCGACAGACTATGGCTACACCTTC. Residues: CSVEDPTDYGYTF.

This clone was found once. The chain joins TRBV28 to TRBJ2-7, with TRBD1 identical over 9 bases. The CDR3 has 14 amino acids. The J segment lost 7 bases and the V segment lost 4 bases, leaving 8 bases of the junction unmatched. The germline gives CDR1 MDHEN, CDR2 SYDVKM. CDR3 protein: CASSSGTGFREQYF. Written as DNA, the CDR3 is TGTGCCAGCAGTTCCGGGACAGGGTTTAGAGAGCAGTACTTC.

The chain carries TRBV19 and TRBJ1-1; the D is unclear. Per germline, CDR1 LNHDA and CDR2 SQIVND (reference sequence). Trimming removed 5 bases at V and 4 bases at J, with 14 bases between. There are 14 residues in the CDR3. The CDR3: CASSFRPGGTEAFF. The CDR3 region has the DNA TGTGCCAGTAGTTTCCGACCGGGAGGCACTGAAGCTTTCTTT.

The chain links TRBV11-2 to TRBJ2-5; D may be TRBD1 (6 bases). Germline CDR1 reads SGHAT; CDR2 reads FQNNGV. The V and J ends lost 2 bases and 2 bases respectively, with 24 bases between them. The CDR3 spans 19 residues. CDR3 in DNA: TGTGCCAGCAGCTTATCCGGGCCAGGGGCCTTGGTGAGGCAAGAGACCCAGTACTTC. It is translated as CASSLSGPGALVRQETQYF.

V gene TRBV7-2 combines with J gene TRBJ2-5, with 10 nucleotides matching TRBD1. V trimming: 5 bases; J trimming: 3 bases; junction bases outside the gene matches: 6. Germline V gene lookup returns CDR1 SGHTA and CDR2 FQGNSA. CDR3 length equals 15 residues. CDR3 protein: CASSASGTGEETQYF. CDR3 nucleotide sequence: TGTGCCAGCAGCGCCTCCGGGACAGGGGAAGAGACCCAGTACTTC.

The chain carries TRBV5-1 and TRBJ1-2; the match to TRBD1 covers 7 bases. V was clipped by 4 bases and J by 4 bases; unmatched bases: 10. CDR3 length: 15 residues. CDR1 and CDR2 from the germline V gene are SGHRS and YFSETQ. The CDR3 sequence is CASSAASTGTYGYTF. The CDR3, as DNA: TGCGCCAGCAGCGCGGCATCGACAGGGACCTATGGCTACACCTTC. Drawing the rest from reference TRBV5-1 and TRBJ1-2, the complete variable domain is KAGVTQTPRYLIKTRGQQVTLSCSPISGHRSVSWYQQTPGQGLQFLFEYFSETQRNKGNFPGRFSGRQFSNSRSEMNVSTLELGDSALYLCASSAASTGTYGYTFGSGTRLTVV.

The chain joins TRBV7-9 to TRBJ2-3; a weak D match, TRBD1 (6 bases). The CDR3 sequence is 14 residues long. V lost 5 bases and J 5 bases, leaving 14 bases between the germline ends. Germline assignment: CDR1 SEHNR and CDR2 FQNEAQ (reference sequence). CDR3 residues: CASSPPRDKDTQYF. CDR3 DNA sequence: TGTGCCAGCAGCCCCCCCAGGGACAAAGATACGCAGTATTTT.